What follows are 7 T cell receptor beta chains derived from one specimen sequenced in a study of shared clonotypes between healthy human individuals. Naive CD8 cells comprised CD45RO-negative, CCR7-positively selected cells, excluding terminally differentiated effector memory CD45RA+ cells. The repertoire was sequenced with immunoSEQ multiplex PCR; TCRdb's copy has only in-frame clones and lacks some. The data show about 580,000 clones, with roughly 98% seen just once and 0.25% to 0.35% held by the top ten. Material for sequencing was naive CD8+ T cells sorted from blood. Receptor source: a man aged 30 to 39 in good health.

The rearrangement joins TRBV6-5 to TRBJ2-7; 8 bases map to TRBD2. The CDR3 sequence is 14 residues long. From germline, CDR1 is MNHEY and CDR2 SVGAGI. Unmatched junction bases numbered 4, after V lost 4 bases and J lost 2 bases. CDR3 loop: CASSFLGLAYEQYF. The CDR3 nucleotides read TGTGCCAGCAGTTTCCTGGGACTAGCCTACGAGCAGTACTTC.

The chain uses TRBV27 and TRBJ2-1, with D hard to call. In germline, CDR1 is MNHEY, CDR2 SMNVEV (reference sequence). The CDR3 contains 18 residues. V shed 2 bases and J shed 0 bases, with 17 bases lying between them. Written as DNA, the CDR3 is TGTGCCAGCAGTTTAGACATAAGAGCCGGCAGCTCCTACAATGAGCAGTTCTTC. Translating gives CASSLDIRAGSSYNEQFF.

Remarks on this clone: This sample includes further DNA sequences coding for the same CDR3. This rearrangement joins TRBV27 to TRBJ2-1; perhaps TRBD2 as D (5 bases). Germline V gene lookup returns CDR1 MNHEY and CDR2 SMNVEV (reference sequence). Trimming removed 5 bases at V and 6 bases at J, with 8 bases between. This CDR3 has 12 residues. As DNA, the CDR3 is TGTGCCAGCAGTCGGAGGAGCAATGAGCAGTTCTTC. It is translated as CASSRRSNEQFF.

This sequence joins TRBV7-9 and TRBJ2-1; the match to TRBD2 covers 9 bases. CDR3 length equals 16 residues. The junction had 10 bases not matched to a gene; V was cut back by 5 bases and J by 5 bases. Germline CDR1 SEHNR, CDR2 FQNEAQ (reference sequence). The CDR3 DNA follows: TGTGCCAGCAGCCCCCTAGCGGGAACGACCGACAATGAGCAGTTCTTC. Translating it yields CASSPLAGTTDNEQFF.

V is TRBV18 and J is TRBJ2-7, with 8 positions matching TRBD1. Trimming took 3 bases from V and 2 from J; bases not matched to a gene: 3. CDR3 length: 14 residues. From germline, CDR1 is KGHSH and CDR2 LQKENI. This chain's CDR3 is CASSPSQGAYEQYF. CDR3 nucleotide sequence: TGTGCCAGCTCACCTTCACAGGGGGCCTACGAGCAGTACTTC.

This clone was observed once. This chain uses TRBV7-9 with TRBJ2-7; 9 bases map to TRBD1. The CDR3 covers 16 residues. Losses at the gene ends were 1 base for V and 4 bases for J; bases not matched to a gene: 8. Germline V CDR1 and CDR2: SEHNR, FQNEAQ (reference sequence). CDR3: CASSLGFGDRGYEQYF. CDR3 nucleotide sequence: TGTGCCAGCAGCTTAGGGTTTGGCGACAGGGGGTACGAGCAGTACTTC.

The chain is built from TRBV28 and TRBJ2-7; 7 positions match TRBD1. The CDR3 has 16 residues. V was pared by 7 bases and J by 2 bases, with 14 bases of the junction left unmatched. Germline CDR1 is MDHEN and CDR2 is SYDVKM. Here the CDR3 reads CASNPRHPGTAYEQYF. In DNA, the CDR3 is TGTGCCAGCAATCCCCGACACCCCGGGACAGCCTACGAGCAGTACTTC.